This T cell receptor beta chain was found in a study of T cells after yellow fever vaccination (dated by TCRdb to about 2019). For the study in its entirety: The SMART-Seq v4 Ultra Low Input RNA kit was used to prepare libraries from fractions with low cell numbers. To follow T-cell clones before and after primary and booster YFV17D yellow fever vaccination, bulk TCR alpha and beta repertoires were sequenced over time. Two healthy male donors made up the cohort, one aged 18 to 29 years and the other aged 30 to 40 years. Bulk PBMC replicates and cell subsets were isolated from blood drawn at multiple timepoints before and after both primary and secondary immunization.

What the work shows at the level of the full study, not this receptor alone: Computational filtering was required because FACS-sorted repertoires could contain abundant contaminating clonotypes from the bulk population. The secondary T-cell response was weaker than the primary response but faster, peaking on day 5 instead of day 15. Most clones expanded after primary vaccination were re-detected after the booster (just under 97% of CD4 and around nine tenths of CD8), suggesting broad memory maintenance. A small fraction of clonotypes appeared in both the CD4 and CD8 compartments, likely as a result of convergent recombination. Because the study included only two donors, the extent to which the findings can be generalized is limited.

The meaning of the sample's treatment or condition label: live attenuated yellow fever vaccine strain. PBMCs were isolated from peripheral blood using a standard Ficoll-Paque protocol. CD4 and CD8 T-cell fractions were isolated with Dynabeads CD4 and CD8 positive selection kits. TriZol was used to extract RNA from bulk PBMCs, from CD4 and CD8 fractions, and from dextramer-positive and dextramer-negative fractions. Sequencing was carried out with an Illumina NovaSeq 6000. TCR cDNA was made using 5'RACE template switching, a step that added a universal primer site and unique molecular identifiers. Priming for cDNA synthesis came from both the TCR alpha and TCR beta constant segments. Libraries were amplified in two PCR steps, with sample barcodes and sequencing adapters added in the second step. Sequencing of libraries was done on Illumina HiSeq 2500 (2x100 bp) or NovaSeq (2x150 bp). The original pipeline was this. MIGEC handled demultiplexing of reads and collapsing into UMI consensus sequences, while MiXCR performed V(D)J alignment. Using edgeR on replicate PBMC samples, clonotypes were called vaccine-responding if FDR was below 0.01 and the log2 fold change was above 5 up to day 15. Each bulk clonotype received a CD4 or CD8 identity based on whether the sequenced CD4 or CD8 repertoire contained that clonotype at higher abundance. The raw public reads went through TCRdb reprocessing: fastp at Q25, MiXCR clone calling, in-frame beta chains kept. Duplicate CDR3 protein sequences are folded into a single record with the most common DNA and genes. Here the V and J calls rest on TCRdb's processing, not on the authors' analysis. The sample yields some 300,000 distinct CDR3 sequences; roughly 8.7% were counted once. The ten biggest clones cover 3% to 4% of the sample.

Via the germline V gene, CDR1 is LGHNA and CDR2 YSLEER. The CDR3 measures 14 amino acids from cysteine to phenylalanine. The DNA shown is the 42-base CDR3, in frame from base 1. At the junction V is shortened by 0 bases and J by 5 bases, with 10 bases in between. In this sample, this clonotype turned up many times. Its antigen is still unknown. Per-nucleotide qualities are absent, and no much larger clonotype sits a single base away. This specimen was CD4+ T cells sorted from PBMCs, taken 5 days after the yellow fever booster vaccination. Rearrangement joined TRBV4-3 to TRBJ1-2; the D gene identity is not certain. The TCR originated in a man aged 18 to 35 who received the YFV17D yellow fever vaccine. The DNA sequence is given as TGCGCCAGCAGCCAAGATCCTGTAGGGTATGGCTACACCTTC. This codes for CASSQDPVGYGYTF.